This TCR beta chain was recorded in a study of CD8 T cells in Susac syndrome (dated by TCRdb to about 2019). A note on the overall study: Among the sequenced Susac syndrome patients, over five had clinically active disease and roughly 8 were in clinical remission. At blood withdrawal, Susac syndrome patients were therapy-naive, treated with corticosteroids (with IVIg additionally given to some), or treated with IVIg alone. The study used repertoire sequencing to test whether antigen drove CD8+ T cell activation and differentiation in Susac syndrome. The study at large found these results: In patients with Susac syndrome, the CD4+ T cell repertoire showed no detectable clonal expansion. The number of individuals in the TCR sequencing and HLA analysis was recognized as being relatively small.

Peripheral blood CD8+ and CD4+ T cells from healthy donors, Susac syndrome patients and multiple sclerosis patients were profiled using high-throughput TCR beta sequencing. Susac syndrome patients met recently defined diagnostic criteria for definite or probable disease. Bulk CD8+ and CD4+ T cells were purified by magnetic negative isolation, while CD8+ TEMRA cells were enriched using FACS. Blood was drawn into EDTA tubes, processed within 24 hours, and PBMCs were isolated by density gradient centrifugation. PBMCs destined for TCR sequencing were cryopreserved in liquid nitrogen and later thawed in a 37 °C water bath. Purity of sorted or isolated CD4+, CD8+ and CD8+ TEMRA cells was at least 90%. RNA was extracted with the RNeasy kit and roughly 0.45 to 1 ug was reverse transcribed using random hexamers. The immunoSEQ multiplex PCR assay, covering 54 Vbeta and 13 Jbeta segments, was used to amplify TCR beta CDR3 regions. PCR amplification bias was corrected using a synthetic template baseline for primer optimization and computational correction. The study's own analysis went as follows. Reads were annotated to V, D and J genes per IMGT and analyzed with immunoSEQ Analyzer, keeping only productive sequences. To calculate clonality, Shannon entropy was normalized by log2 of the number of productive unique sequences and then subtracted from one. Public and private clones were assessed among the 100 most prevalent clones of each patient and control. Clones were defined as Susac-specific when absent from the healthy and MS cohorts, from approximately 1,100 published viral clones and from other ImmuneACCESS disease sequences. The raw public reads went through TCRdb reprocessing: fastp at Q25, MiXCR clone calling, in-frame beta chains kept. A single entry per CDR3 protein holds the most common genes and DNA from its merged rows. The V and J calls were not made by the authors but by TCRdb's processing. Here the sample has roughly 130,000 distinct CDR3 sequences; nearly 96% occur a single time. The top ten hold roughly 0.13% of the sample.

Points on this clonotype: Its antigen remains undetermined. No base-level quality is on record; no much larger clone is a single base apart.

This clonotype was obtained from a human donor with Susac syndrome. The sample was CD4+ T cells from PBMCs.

The CDR3 protein is CSARDGHRGQTNEKLFF. Here is the DNA: TGCAGTGCTAGAGATGGGCACAGGGGGCAAACTAATGAAAAACTGTTTTTT. The chain is encoded by TRBV20-1 joined to TRBJ1-4; 9 nucleotides in the junction match TRBD1. CDR1 and CDR2 are drawn from the germline V gene (reference sequence): DFQATT, SNEGSKA. The CDR3 numbers 17 residues from cysteine through phenylalanine. The read is trimmed to its CDR3 DNA, 51 bases read in frame from base 1. V trim: 0 bases; J trim: 1 base; unmatched bases: 6.